The rows below give T cell receptor beta chains drawn from one sample of a study of T cells after yellow fever vaccination. TCRdb ran MiXCR on the 5' RACE reads and lists one entry per CDR3 protein. Seen here are more than 300,000 distinct CDR3 sequences, 6.8% observed once, and the top ten hold around 17%. Sample: PBMCs, taken around 45 days after the first yellow fever vaccination. All receptors come from a man between 18 and 29 years old who received the YFV17D yellow fever vaccine. The CDR3 runs from the conserved cysteine through the conserved F or W. D genes are given only for firm matches. Clone size is shown for a subset of rows, as once, few, many or a class of expanded clone.

V gene	clone size	J gene	D gene	CDR3 DNA	CDR3 protein
TRBV5-5	few	TRBJ2-2	TRBD2	TGTGCCAGCAGCCAGCTAGCGGAGACCGGGGAGCTGTTTTTT	CASSQLAETGELFF
TRBV5-1	many	TRBJ2-1	TRBD2	TGCGCCAGCAGCTCGCGACTAGCGGGGGGCAATGAGCAGTTCTTC	CASSSRLAGGNEQFF
TRBV28	few	TRBJ2-5	.	TGTGCCAGCAGTTTCGAGTACAGACAAGAGACCCAGTACTTC	CASSFEYRQETQYF
TRBV4-3	.	TRBJ1-2	.	TGCGCCAGCAGCCAAGAAGGCCAGGCCAGGGATGGCTACACCTTC	CASSQEGQARDGYTF
TRBV4-1	few	TRBJ2-2	TRBD2	TGCGCCAGCAGCCAAGATCGGAGACTAGCGGGGGGGAACACCGGGGAGCTGTTTTTT	CASSQDRRLAGGNTGELFF
TRBV7-6	.	TRBJ1-2	.	TGTGCCAGCAGCTTAGTCCCCGATGCAAACTATGGCTACACCTTC	CASSLVPDANYGYTF
TRBV6-2/TRBV6-3	many	TRBJ2-3	.	TGTGCCAGCAGTTACTGGGGCGATACGCAGTATTTT	CASSYWGDTQYF
TRBV11-2	few	TRBJ2-5	TRBD2	TGTGCCAGCAGCCCACTCCATAGCGGGGGCCAAGAGACCCAGTACTTC	CASSPLHSGGQETQYF
TRBV20-1	many	TRBJ1-1	.	TGCAGTGCTAGATTCACCACTGAAGCTTTCTTT	CSARFTTEAFF
TRBV5-1	few	TRBJ2-3	TRBD2	TGCGCCAGCAGCGTAGCGGGGATCACAGATACGCAGTATTTT	CASSVAGITDTQYF
TRBV6-2/TRBV6-3	few	TRBJ2-6	.	TGTGCCAGCAGTCCTATCACAAACCCCGTCGGCGTCCTGACTTTC	CASSPITNPVGVLTF
TRBV12-3/TRBV12-4	few	TRBJ2-3	.	TGTGCCACCTGTTTCTCCGCTGCACCATATACGCAGTATTTT	CATCFSAAPYTQYF
TRBV30	.	TRBJ2-5	TRBD1	TGTGCCTGGAGGGAGACAGGGGCTATGGTGGAGACCCAGTACTTC	CAWRETGAMVETQYF
TRBV5-4	.	TRBJ2-1	.	TGTGCCAGCAGCTTTACCACCAGGGGGGACAATGAGCAGTTCTTC	CASSFTTRGDNEQFF
TRBV5-1	many	TRBJ2-2	TRBD1	TGCGCCAGCAGCGGACAGGGGCCGAACACCGGGGAGCTGTTTTTT	CASSGQGPNTGELFF
TRBV5-6	few	TRBJ1-2	.	TGTGCCAGCAGCTTCGTTACTTGGGACTATGGCTACACCTTC	CASSFVTWDYGYTF
TRBV6-4	few	TRBJ2-3	.	TGTGCCAGCGGGGCCGGGGGGCACACAGATACGCAGTATTTT	CASGAGGHTDTQYF
TRBV4-2	.	TRBJ2-3	.	TGTGCCAGCAGCCAAGAGCAGGGGACTAGCACAGATACGCAGTATTTT	CASSQEQGTSTDTQYF
TRBV29-1	.	TRBJ2-2	.	TGCAGCGTTGAAGACCTAGGCACCGGGGAGCTGTTTTTT	CSVEDLGTGELFF
TRBV6-1	many	TRBJ2-5	.	TGTGCCAGCAGCCCTAAGCCGGGGCAAGAGACCCAGTACTTC	CASSPKPGQETQYF
TRBV24-1	.	TRBJ2-2	.	TGTGCCACCGCGGCTGGGACACCCAACACCGGGGAGCTGTTTTTT	CATAAGTPNTGELFF
TRBV10-3	many	TRBJ1-6	.	TGTGCCACCACGGGGACGGAGGTATCACCCCTCCACTTT	CATTGTEVSPLHF
TRBV20-1	few	TRBJ2-3	.	TGCAGTGCCCCCGCGAAGCGGGCTAGCACAGATACGCAGTATTTT	CSAPAKRASTDTQYF
TRBV19	.	TRBJ1-6	TRBD1	TGTGCCAGTAGTCCGCGCCAGGGGGGTAATTCACCCCTCCACTTT	CASSPRQGGNSPLHF
TRBV9	few	TRBJ2-5	TRBD2	TGTGCCAGCAGCGGGACTAGCGGGGGAGTCCGGGAGACCCAGTACTTC	CASSGTSGGVRETQYF
TRBV7-2	.	TRBJ1-1	.	TGTGCCAGCAGCCCTGGATACACGGCCTATATGAACACTGAAGCTTTCTTT	CASSPGYTAYMNTEAFF
TRBV7-9	.	TRBJ1-2	.	TGTGCCAGCAGCCCCGGGACAAACTATGGCTACACCTTC	CASSPGTNYGYTF
TRBV30	.	TRBJ1-4	.	TGTGCCTGGAGCGCAACGAATGAAAAACTGTTTTTT	CAWSATNEKLFF
TRBV5-1	.	TRBJ2-6	.	TGCGCCAGCAGCTTGGGAGATAGCTCTGGGGCCAACGTCCTGACTTTC	CASSLGDSSGANVLTF